This TCR beta chain originates from a study of shared clonotypes between healthy human individuals (dated by TCRdb to the early 2020s). About the study as a whole: A few men and two women, aged 18 to 49 years, made up the cohort. For each donor, three plates each were used for CD4 naive and CD4 memory, two plates were used for CD8 naive, and one plate was used for CD8 memory. Leukapheresis yielded between about 0.9 and 9.5 billion PBMCs per donor. Blood TCR repertoires of five healthy adults were deeply sequenced to estimate repertoire size and the extent of clonotype sharing between individuals. To increase sequencing depth and limit assay-specific biases, different laboratories used diverse techniques to prepare libraries and sequence TCR repertoires.

The CDR3 numbers 15 residues from cysteine through phenylalanine. The only DNA kept is the CDR3, 45 bases in frame from the first base. V is cut by 9 bases and J by 0 bases, and the space between the germline ends is 17 bases. From the germline V gene, CDR1 is SNHLY and CDR2 is FYNNEI. Donors were healthy HIV-negative adults with no recently reported acute infections or vaccinations. All donors were Caucasian adults living in Nashville, Tennessee, USA. CD4+ T cells were enriched through magnetic negative selection, after which naive cells were positively selected on CD45RA and the remaining negative fraction served as the memory subset. Blood was obtained by leukapheresis, after which PBMCs were separated by Ficoll-Histopaque density gradient centrifugation and cryopreserved in liquid nitrogen vapor phase. Purity and quantity of every magnetically sorted T cell population were checked by analytical flow cytometry. Genomic DNA was isolated from each sorted fraction and quantified by UV absorbance on a Nanodrop 2000c.

Study-wide findings and limitations: Sharing across a few donors was observed for roughly 5.4% of naive CD4, less than 4% of naive CD8, 2% to 2.5% of memory CD4, and around 0.42% of memory CD8 clonotypes. Larger estimated clonotype richness was generally found for naive subsets than for memory subsets. Based on pairwise subsampling, the degree of clonotype sharing among donors was expected to be affected by sequencing depth. Sampling was limited to blood, and TCR repertoires in tissue likely differ from TCR repertoires in blood. Even with the large sequencing depth, rarefaction of the sorted-subset datasets indicated that sequencing was incomplete. The genetic and exposure-history diversity represented was limited by the small number of donors. Clonotypes shared by all four sorted-subset donors showed higher generation probabilities than non-shared clonotypes.

Concerning this clone itself: Its antigen specificity is not known. No base-level quality is on record; no much larger clone is a single base apart.

Using the deep immunoSEQ assay, multiplex PCR amplified TCR CDR3 regions from genomic DNA. For each cell subset, the extracted genomic DNA was distributed evenly across all wells of several immunoSEQ 96-well plates, and each plate served as one replicate. For sorted subsets, 200 to 250 ng of genomic DNA, equivalent to 25,000 to 30,000 T cell genomes, went into each replicate PCR. Purified libraries were quantified with a Qubit 3.0 fluorometer, sized on a Bioanalyzer 2100, and re-quantified with the KAPA Library Quantification kit. A separate single-read 150-cycle Illumina NextSeq 550 flow cell was used to sequence each immunoSEQ 96-well plate. In the source study's methods: Because the immunoSEQ output included only junctional sequences and no quality scores, the filtering could not be the same as the filtering used for full-length reads. To assign V/J genes and CDR3, sequences were annotated against IMGT germline references using PyIR, a Python wrapper for IgBLAST v1.9. Any read was removed if the V/J assignment was weak (E-value above 1e-6), the CDR3 was missing, or the read contained stop codons, out-of-frame junctions, or ambiguous translated residues. V3J clonotypes were defined as sequences sharing the same inferred V gene, J gene, and CDR3 amino acid sequence. Percentage overlap between repertoires was calculated by dividing the number of shared unique clonotypes by the size of the smaller repertoire. Three approaches were used to assess repertoire richness: RTK rarefaction, the Chao1 estimator, and Recon v2.1 estimates of unobserved clonotypes. For all TCRbeta clonotypes obtained by the gDNA method from four donors, generation probabilities were computed with OLGA. The table comes from immuneACCESS by way of TCRdb, which keeps in-frame sequences with V and J called. Part of the clones is missing from these tables; in studies checked, under half for an unresolved V gene and the rest for unknown reasons. V and J calls plus clone size are reproduced from that table; the DNA served to infer D and trimming. This sample is represented by 2 million to 2.5 million clones; about 92% of them were singletons. Under 0.45% of the sample is taken by the ten largest.

This receptor chain uses TRBV2 and TRBJ1-1; no D gene call is confident. The sample taken for sequencing was naive CD4+ T cells from PBMCs. This specimen's cell subset or site label, interpreted: CD45RA+ positively selected. This TCR derives from a man aged 18 to 30 in good health. Some clones in this sample may be carry-over from other donors' samples. The nucleotide sequence reads as follows: TGTGCCAGTACAAGGACGGGGAACATGAACACTGAAGCTTTCTTT. This codes for CASTRTGNMNTEAFF.